A single sample is the source of the 5 T cell receptor beta chains below, sequenced in a study of blood T cell repertoires in COVID-19. Produced via immunoSEQ multiplex PCR; TCRdb's table is partial and in-frame only. Of hundreds of thousands of clones listed, around 90% are singletons. The source material was peripheral blood. The receptors were sampled from a man between 18 and 29 years old with active or convalescent COVID-19.

The chain is built from TRBV2 and TRBJ1-1; 10 bases agree with TRBD1. Trimming cost V 0 bases and J 2 bases; bases outside gene matches: 9. Per the germline V gene, CDR1 is SNHLY and CDR2 is FYNNEI. The CDR3 extends over 18 amino acids. CDR3 DNA: TGTGCCAGCAGTGAAGCGCTGAGACAGGGGGCAGGAAACACTGAAGCTTTCTTT. Its protein product is CASSEALRQGAGNTEAFF.

This CDR3 reads CATSRGTGLLADTQYF. As DNA, the CDR3 is TGTGCCACCAGCAGGGGGACAGGGTTGTTAGCGGATACGCAGTATTTT. The chain recombines TRBV15 with TRBJ2-3, with 9 positions matching TRBD1. The CDR3 runs to 16 residues. V shed 3 bases, J shed 6 bases, and the junction held 10 bases outside the gene matches. Germline CDR1 LNHNV, CDR2 YYDKDF (reference sequence).

Regarding this clone: Other nucleotide sequences in the sample specify the same CDR3. Here the CDR3 DNA reads TGTGCCAGCAGCGTAGCAGCAGATACGCAGTATTTT. This encodes CASSVAADTQYF. The V call is TRBV9, the J call TRBJ2-3; D ambiguous. Germline loops: CDR1 SGDLS, CDR2 YYNGEE. V dropped 0 bases and J dropped 4 bases, with 3 bases sitting between them. The CDR3 extends over 12 amino acids.

The chain recombines TRBV9 with TRBJ2-5, with 10 bases identical to TRBD1. The CDR3 consists of 15 residues. In germline, CDR1 is SGDLS, CDR2 YYNGEE. V lost 4 bases and J lost 5; bases outside the gene matches: 8. The CDR3 nucleotides are TGTGCCAGCAGCCCGAGACAGGGGGCTTATGAGACCCAGTACTTC. Translation gives CASSPRQGAYETQYF.

The V and J genes are TRBV10-3 and TRBJ2-1; TRBD1 aligns across 7 bases. Germline CDR1 reads ENHRY; CDR2 reads SYGVKD. J lost 1 base, V lost 2 bases, and 2 bases had no gene match. The CDR3 has 15 residues. The CDR3 sequence: CAISEGTVSYNEQFF. The CDR3 coding sequence is TGTGCCATCAGTGAGGGGACAGTTTCCTACAATGAGCAGTTCTTC.